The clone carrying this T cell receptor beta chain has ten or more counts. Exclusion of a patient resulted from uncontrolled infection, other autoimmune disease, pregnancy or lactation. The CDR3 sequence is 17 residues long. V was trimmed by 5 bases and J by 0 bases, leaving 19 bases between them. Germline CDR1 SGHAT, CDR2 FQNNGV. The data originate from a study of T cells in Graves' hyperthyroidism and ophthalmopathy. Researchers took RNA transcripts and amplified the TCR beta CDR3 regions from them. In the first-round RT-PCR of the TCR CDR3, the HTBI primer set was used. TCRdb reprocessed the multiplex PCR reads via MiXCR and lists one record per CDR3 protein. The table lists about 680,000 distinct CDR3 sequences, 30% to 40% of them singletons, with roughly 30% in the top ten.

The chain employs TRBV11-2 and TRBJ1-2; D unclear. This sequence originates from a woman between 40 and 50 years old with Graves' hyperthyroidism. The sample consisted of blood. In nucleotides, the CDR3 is TGTGCCAGCAGCATGGTCTCGGGAACTAAAGCTAACTATGGCTACACCTTC. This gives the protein CASSMVSGTKANYGYTF.